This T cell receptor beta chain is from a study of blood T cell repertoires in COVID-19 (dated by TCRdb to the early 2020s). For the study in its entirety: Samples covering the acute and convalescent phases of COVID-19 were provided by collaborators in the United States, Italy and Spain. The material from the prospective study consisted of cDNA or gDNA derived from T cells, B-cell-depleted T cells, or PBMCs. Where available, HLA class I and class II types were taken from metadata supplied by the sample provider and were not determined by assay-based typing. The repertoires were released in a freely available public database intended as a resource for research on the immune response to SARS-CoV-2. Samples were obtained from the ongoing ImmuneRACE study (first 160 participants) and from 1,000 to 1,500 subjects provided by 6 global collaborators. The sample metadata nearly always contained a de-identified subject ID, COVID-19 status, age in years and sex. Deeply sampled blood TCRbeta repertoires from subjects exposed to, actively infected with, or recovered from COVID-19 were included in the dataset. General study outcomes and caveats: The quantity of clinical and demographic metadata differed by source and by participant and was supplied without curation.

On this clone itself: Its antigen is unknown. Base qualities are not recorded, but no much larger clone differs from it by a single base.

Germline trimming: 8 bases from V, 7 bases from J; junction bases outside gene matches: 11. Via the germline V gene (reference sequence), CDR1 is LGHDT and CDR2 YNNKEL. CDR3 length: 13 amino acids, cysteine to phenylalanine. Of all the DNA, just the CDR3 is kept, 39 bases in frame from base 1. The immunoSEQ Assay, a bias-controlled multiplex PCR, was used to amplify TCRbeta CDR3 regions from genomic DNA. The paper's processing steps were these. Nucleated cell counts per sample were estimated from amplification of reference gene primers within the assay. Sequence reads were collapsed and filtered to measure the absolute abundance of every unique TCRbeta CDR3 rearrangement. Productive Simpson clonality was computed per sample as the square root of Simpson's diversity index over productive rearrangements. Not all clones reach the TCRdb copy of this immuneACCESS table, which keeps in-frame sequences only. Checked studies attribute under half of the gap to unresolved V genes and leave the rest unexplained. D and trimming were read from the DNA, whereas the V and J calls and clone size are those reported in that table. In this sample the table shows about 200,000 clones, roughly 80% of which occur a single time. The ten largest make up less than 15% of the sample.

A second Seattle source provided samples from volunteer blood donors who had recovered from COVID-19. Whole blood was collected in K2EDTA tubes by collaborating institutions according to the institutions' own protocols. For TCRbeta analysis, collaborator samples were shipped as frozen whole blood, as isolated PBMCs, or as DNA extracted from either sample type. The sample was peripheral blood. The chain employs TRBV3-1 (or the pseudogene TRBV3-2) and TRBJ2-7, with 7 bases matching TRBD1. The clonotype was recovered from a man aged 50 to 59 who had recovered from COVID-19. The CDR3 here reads CASGNTGAWEQYF. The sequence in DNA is TGTGCCAGCGGTAATACAGGGGCGTGGGAGCAGTACTTC.